This is a list of T cell receptor beta chains from one sample in a study of T cells in Graves' hyperthyroidism and ophthalmopathy. TCRdb called the multiplex PCR reads again in MiXCR, with one record for every CDR3 protein. The table has about 610,000 distinct CDR3 sequences, more than 15% seen once. Sequenced material: blood. These receptors all come from a woman in her 40s with Graves' ophthalmopathy. CDR3s include the opening cysteine and the closing phenylalanine or tryptophan. The D gene is left open where the match is weak. Expanded clones are given a class, and other clones once, few, many or no size at all.

many,TRBJ2-3,.,TRBV11-2,CASSLADRAPGTDTQYF,TGTGCCAGCAGCCTCGCGGACCGGGCCCCGGGCACAGATACGCAGTATTTT
few,TRBJ2-5,TRBD2,TRBV7-8,CASSLVGSGALVTQYF,TGTGCCAGCAGCTTAGTGGGTAGCGGGGCCCTTGTGACCCAGTACTTC
many,TRBJ2-1,TRBD2,TRBV5-1,CASSLWLAGGPEQFF,TGCGCCAGCAGCTTGTGGCTAGCGGGAGGGCCTGAGCAGTTCTTC
many,TRBJ1-1,.,TRBV5-1,CASSLRQGGWNTEAFF,TGCGCCAGCAGCTTGAGGCAGGGTGGGTGGAACACTGAAGCTTTCTTT
.,TRBJ2-3,.,TRBV7-8,CASSLEVWDPRWYF,TGTGCCAGCAGCCTCGAGGTGTGGGACCCCAGGTGGTATTTT
many,TRBJ2-1,.,TRBV30,CAWSDYNEQFF,TGTGCCTGGAGTGACTACAATGAGCAGTTCTTC
many,TRBJ2-3,.,TRBV20-1,CSARDLVRDTQYF,TGCAGTGCTAGAGATCTAGTACGAGATACGCAGTATTTT
many,TRBJ2-5,.,TRBV2,CASSGYRTPKETQYF,TGTGCCAGCAGTGGGTACAGAACCCCGAAAGAGACCCAGTACTTC
.,TRBJ2-1,.,TRBV7-9,CASRLQGLPEQFF,TGTGCCAGCAGACTACAGGGCCTCCCCGAGCAGTTCTTC
many,TRBJ2-5,.,TRBV12-3/TRBV12-4,CASSFELGAETQYF,TGTGCCAGCAGTTTCGAGTTGGGGGCTGAGACCCAGTACTTC
many,TRBJ2-3,.,TRBV3-1,CASSHRRAASTDTQYF,TGTGCCAGCAGCCACCGACGGGCCGCTAGCACAGATACGCAGTATTTT
.,TRBJ1-1,.,TRBV20-1,CSAFPGGTVAFF,TGCAGTGCCTTCCCCGGGGGAACGGTAGCTTTCTTT
.,TRBJ1-1,.,TRBV29-1,CSGAPRRGTEAFF,TGCAGCGGCGCCCCCCGAAGGGGGACTGAAGCTTTCTTT
.,TRBJ2-2,.,TRBV12-3/TRBV12-4,CASKLALMNTGELFF,TGTGCCAGCAAATTAGCTCTCATGAACACCGGGGAGCTGTTTTTT
many,TRBJ2-7,.,TRBV28,CASIGSRAEQYF,TGTGCCAGCATAGGGTCGCGGGCCGAGCAGTACTTC
many,TRBJ1-1,.,TRBV30,CAWRKTHGTEAFF,TGTGCCTGGAGGAAGACCCATGGGACTGAAGCTTTCTTT
many,TRBJ1-2,TRBD1,TRBV29-1,CSVEGAGGGYTF,TGCAGCGTTGAAGGGGCAGGGGGAGGCTACACCTTC
many,TRBJ2-7,.,TRBV28,CASSLGDGPYEQYF,TGTGCCAGCAGTTTGGGGGACGGACCCTACGAGCAGTACTTC
few,TRBJ1-2,.,TRBV27,CASSSSGISYYGYTF,TGTGCCAGCAGTTCCTCCGGGATTTCTTACTATGGCTACACCTTC
many,TRBJ2-6,.,TRBV28,CASSLLGFANVLTF,TGTGCCAGCAGTTTATTGGGGTTTGCCAACGTCCTGACTTTC
.,TRBJ2-1,TRBD2,TRBV2,CASSVLAGGPGQFF,TGTGCCAGCAGTGTACTAGCGGGGGGTCCCGGGCAGTTCTTC
many,TRBJ1-4,.,TRBV12-3/TRBV12-4,CASSDRIEKLFF,TGTGCCAGCAGTGATCGGATTGAAAAACTGTTTTTT
.,TRBJ2-1,.,TRBV4-1,CASSQDEGGGYNEQFF,TGCGCCAGCAGCCAAGATGAAGGGGGTGGCTACAATGAGCAGTTCTTC
.,TRBJ1-5,TRBD1,TRBV6-1,CASKGAGTHRGAQHF,TGCGCCAGCAAGGGGGCAGGGACCCACCGTGGAGCCCAGCATTTT
many,TRBJ1-3,.,TRBV11-2,CASSSLQGSGNTIYF,TGTGCCAGCAGCTCCTTACAGGGATCTGGAAACACCATATATTTT
few,TRBJ1-1,.,TRBV7-9,CASSQSVVYTEAFF,TGTGCCAGCAGCCAATCAGTGGTTTACACTGAAGCTTTCTTT
many,TRBJ1-1,.,TRBV20-1,CSARGVGHEAFF,TGCAGTGCTAGAGGTGTGGGACATGAAGCTTTCTTT
.,TRBJ2-1,TRBD2,TRBV11-1,CASSLATSGRANEQFF,TGTGCCAGCAGCTTAGCGACTAGCGGGAGGGCCAATGAGCAGTTCTTC
many,TRBJ2-2,.,TRBV11-2,CASRAGFNTGELFF,TGTGCCAGCAGGGCGGGTTTCAACACCGGGGAGCTGTTTTTT
.,TRBJ2-7,TRBD1,TRBV28,CASRYEAGTAHSEQYF,TGTGCCAGCAGATACGAAGCCGGGACAGCCCATTCCGAGCAGTACTTC
few,TRBJ1-5,.,TRBV10-2,CASSEWRTLIQPQHF,TGCGCCAGCAGTGAATGGAGGACCCTAATCCAGCCCCAGCATTTT
.,TRBJ2-1,TRBD1,TRBV24-1,CATRPGQGEWGEQFF,TGTGCCACCAGGCCTGGACAGGGGGAATGGGGCGAGCAGTTCTTC
many,TRBJ2-1,.,TRBV6-2/TRBV6-3,CASTDRDIYNEQFF,TGTGCCAGCACCGACCGGGACATTTACAATGAGCAGTTCTTC
few,TRBJ2-5,TRBD2,TRBV20-1,CSASPTSGLGETQYF,TGCAGTGCTAGCCCCACTAGCGGGCTTGGGGAGACCCAGTACTTC
many,TRBJ1-1,.,TRBV7-2,CASSFGTPNTEAFF,TGTGCCAGCAGCTTCGGGACACCGAACACTGAAGCTTTCTTT
.,TRBJ2-1,.,TRBV7-2,CASTQEALQDNEQFF,TGTGCCAGCACCCAAGAGGCCCTGCAGGACAATGAGCAGTTCTTC
many,TRBJ2-1,.,TRBV20-1,CSARLYLYNEQFF,TGCAGTGCTAGGTTGTACCTCTACAATGAGCAGTTCTTC
few,TRBJ2-4,.,TRBV7-9,CASSPGLLTNIQYF,TGTGCCAGCAGCCCTGGACTTTTAACAAACATTCAGTACTTC
many,TRBJ1-2,.,TRBV28,CASSFQGSGYTF,TGTGCCAGCAGTTTTCAGGGCTCTGGCTACACCTTC
once,TRBJ1-1,.,TRBV29-1,CSVEDRGRAFF,TGCAGCGTTGAAGACCGGGGGAGGGCTTTCTTT
.,TRBJ2-1,.,TRBV7-7,CASSPLLGGEQFF,TGTGCTAGCAGCCCGCTACTAGGGGGTGAGCAGTTCTTC
many,TRBJ2-1,.,TRBV7-8,CASSLESRSVRNEQFF,TGTGCCAGCAGCTTAGAGTCCAGGTCGGTTCGCAATGAGCAGTTCTTC
many,TRBJ2-5,.,TRBV20-1,CSAKGETQYF,TGCAGTGCTAAAGGAGAGACCCAGTACTTC